The 14 T cell receptor beta chains reported below all come from one sample, sequenced in a study of T cells in Graves' hyperthyroidism and ophthalmopathy. RNA transcripts served as the template for amplifying TCR beta CDR3 regions. Carried out on the TCR CDR3, a first-round RT-PCR used the HTBI primer set. One entry per CDR3 protein results from TCRdb running MiXCR on the multiplex PCR reads. The sample records 400,000 to 600,000 distinct CDR3 sequences, about 16% being singletons. The sequenced material came from blood. Every receptor here comes from a woman in her 30s with Graves' ophthalmopathy.

J is TRBJ2-1 and V is TRBV29-1; D uncertain. V was shortened by 5 bases and J by 9 bases, with 11 bases between the two germline ends. Looked up from germline, CDR1 is SQVTM and CDR2 is ANQGSEA. CDR3 length: 11 residues. The CDR3 coding sequence is TGCAGCGTTAAAGGTGCTGGTGAGCAGTTCTTC. Amino acid sequence: CSVKGAGEQFF.

This clonotype was found many times. The V call is TRBV27, the J call TRBJ2-5, with 9 bases aligning to TRBD1. This CDR3 is built from 14 residues. CDR1 is MNHEY, CDR2 SMNVEV, per germline (reference sequence). V gave up 5 bases and J gave up 5 bases; unmatched junction bases: 6. The CDR3 spells CASSPGTGTETQYF. CDR3 bases: TGTGCCAGCAGTCCGGGGACAGGGACGGAGACCCAGTACTTC.

This clonotype was seen more than once but under ten times. The chain uses TRBV24-1 and TRBJ2-4; 9 nucleotides line up with TRBD2. The CDR3 contains 15 residues. The V and J ends lost 6 bases and 8 bases, in that order; junction bases with no gene match: 10. Germline CDR1 is KGHDR and CDR2 is SFDVKD. The CDR3 is CATSWAGAGGDIQYF. DNA for the CDR3: TGTGCCACCAGTTGGGCTGGGGCGGGGGGGGACATTCAGTACTTC.

The rearrangement uses TRBV14 and TRBJ2-1, with 11 bases aligning to TRBD2. The CDR3 contains 13 residues. V trimming: 9 bases; J trimming: 8 bases; junction bases outside the gene matches: 6. CDR1 and CDR2 (germline): SGHDN, FVKESK. CDR3 region: CASTSGSAHEQFF. DNA for the CDR3: TGTGCCAGTACTAGCGGGAGCGCCCATGAGCAGTTCTTC.

This clonotype was observed a few times. The rearrangement joins TRBV6-1 to TRBJ2-2; D not certain. The CDR3 loop spans 14 amino acids. Germline V gene sequence: CDR1 MNHNS, CDR2 SASEGT. Trimming cost V 7 bases and J 4 bases, with 13 bases left between them. The CDR3 nucleotides read TGTGCCAGCACTAAGGGCTCATCCACCGGGGAGCTGTTTTTT. This codes for CASTKGSSTGELFF.

The chain recombines TRBV5-1 with TRBJ2-7; 10 nucleotides match TRBD2. The CDR3 totals 15 residues. The V and J ends lost 0 bases and 3 bases, in that order; junction bases with no gene match: 3. Germline lookup yields CDR1 SGHRS and CDR2 YFSETQ. CDR3 amino acids: CASSLELAGHYEQYF. The DNA of the CDR3 is TGCGCCAGCAGCTTGGAACTAGCGGGACACTACGAGCAGTACTTC.

This clonotype was observed at least ten times. The chain is built from TRBV7-2 and TRBJ1-1, with D uncertain. Deletions cut 1 base from V and 4 bases from J, with 10 bases between. The length of the CDR3 is 14 residues. Germline CDR1 and CDR2: SGHTA and FQGNSA. The CDR3 reads CASSLGQETTEAFF. The CDR3 bases are TGTGCCAGCAGCTTAGGCCAGGAGACCACTGAAGCTTTCTTT.

The CDR3 protein is CASSPDRWSGYTF. DNA for the CDR3: TGTGCCAGCAGCCCGGACAGGTGGAGCGGCTACACCTTC. V gene TRBV7-8 combines with J gene TRBJ1-2; 7 nucleotides match TRBD1. The CDR3 loop spans 13 amino acids. Trimming took 5 bases from V and 8 from J; bases not matched to a gene: 8. The germline CDR1 and CDR2 sequences are SGHVS and FQNEAQ.

Remarks on this clonotype: A clone one base away is much larger, so this may be a read error. This chain links TRBV12-3 or TRBV12-4 with TRBJ1-1; the D is unclear. Trimming stripped 8 bases from V and 5 bases from J, with 15 bases between. The CDR3 has 13 amino acids. DNA of the CDR3: TGTGCCAGCCAAGCCCGGGGATATACTGAAGCTTTCTTT. Amino acid sequence: CASQARGYTEAFF.

This rearrangement joins TRBV27 to TRBJ1-5; 9 nucleotides line up with TRBD1. CDR1 MNHEY and CDR2 SMNVEV come from the germline V gene (reference sequence). The J segment lost 6 bases and the V segment lost 3 bases, leaving 6 bases of the junction unmatched. CDR3 length equals 15 residues. CDR3 nucleotides: TGTGCCAGCAGTTTGTCTACAGGGGGCTCTCAGCCCCAGCATTTT. Protein product: CASSLSTGGSQPQHF.

This clonotype was counted between two and nine times. The genes are TRBV28 and TRBJ1-1; D is ambiguous. The CDR3 contains 14 residues. Looked up from germline, CDR1 is MDHEN and CDR2 is SYDVKM. The V gene lost 6 bases and the J gene lost 7 bases, with 18 bases spanning the gap. The CDR3 DNA follows: TGTGCCAGCAGCTACCCCCACGCCCCCGGTGAAGCTTTCTTT. Its protein is CASSYPHAPGEAFF.

This clonotype showed up many times. The chain couples TRBV27 to TRBJ2-1; possibly TRBD1 for D (5 bases). V was cut by 5 bases and J by 3 bases, with 11 bases left in between. This CDR3 is built from 14 residues. Germline V gene lookup returns CDR1 MNHEY and CDR2 SMNVEV (reference sequence). CDR3 nucleotide sequence: TGTGCCAGCAGTACGGCCAGGGACTACAATGAGCAGTTCTTC. Amino acid sequence: CASSTARDYNEQFF.

The rearrangement uses TRBV4-3 and TRBJ2-6, with a possible D match to TRBD2 (5 bases). Germline V gene data show CDR1 as LGHNA and CDR2 as YSLEER. The CDR3 has 16 residues. Trimming took 5 bases from V and 8 from J, leaving 19 bases between them. The CDR3 DNA reads as TGCGCCAGCAGCTACCTTACTAAGACCGGGACCAACGTCCTGACTTTC. It translates to CASSYLTKTGTNVLTF.

The chain is built from TRBV10-2 and TRBJ2-5; 8 bases line up with TRBD2. The germline V gene has CDR1 WSHSY and CDR2 SAAADI. The CDR3 consists of 19 residues. V trimming: 2 bases; J trimming: 4 bases; junction bases outside the gene matches: 18. The CDR3 loop reads CASSEGGALAVPPSETQYF. The CDR3 DNA is TGCGCCAGCAGTGAGGGGGGGGCACTAGCGGTTCCACCTTCAGAGACCCAGTACTTC.